This record concerns one T cell receptor (beta chain) sequence. What it recognizes is unknown. TCRdb keeps only in-frame clones here, not all; method: immunoSEQ multiplex PCR. Counted here are around 50,000 clones, under 90% occurring once; the ten biggest clones make up about a tenth. With 4 bases removed from V and 5 bases from J, the gap between germline ends came to 14 bases. There are 13 residues in the CDR3. The germline CDR1 and CDR2 sequences are GTSNPN and SVGIG (reference sequence). The sample originates from a study of T cell responses to AZD1222 COVID-19 vaccine. On the study more broadly: Second-dose timings of about 4 or about 12 weeks were pooled. Study-level findings and limits: Donors were mostly white British, more females; clonal diversity possibly underestimated. Spike-specific TCRs gained breadth and depth after people received two AZD1222 doses. Just 5 or 6 AZD1222 recipients tested seropositive at baseline.

The chain couples TRBV30 to TRBJ1-2; D is unresolved. The clonotype comes from an adult in good health. This material consisted of peripheral blood, taken on day 0 of AZD1222 vaccination. CDR3: CAWTLREFYGYTF. In nucleotides, the CDR3 is TGTGCCTGGACCCTTAGGGAGTTTTATGGCTACACCTTC. Complete variable domain (other parts from reference TRBV30 and TRBJ1-2): SQTIHQWPATLVQPVGSPLSLECTVEGTSNPNLYWYRQAAGRGLQLLFYSVGIGQISSEVPQNLSASRPQDRQFILSSKKLLLSDSGFYLCAWTLREFYGYTFGSGTRLTVV.